This is a list of T cell receptor beta chains from one sample in a study of shared clonotypes between healthy human individuals. Generated by immunoSEQ multiplex PCR, the TCRdb table keeps only in-frame clones and is missing some. The table has some 2.3 million clones, over 90% seen once. The specimen was naive CD4+ T cells from PBMCs. These receptors were taken from a man aged 18 to 30 in good health. Some clones in this sample may be carry-over from other donors' samples. CDR3s leave out the opening cysteine and the closing phenylalanine or tryptophan.

j_call v_call cdr3_aa
TRBJ1-2 TRBV7-3 ASSPKAGSYGYT
TRBJ1-3 TRBV28 ASTLQGNTIY
TRBJ2-3 TRBV6-5 ASRLGGTTDTQY
TRBJ2-2 TRBV5-1 ASRFLAGTGELF
TRBJ2-1 TRBV5-1 ASSFQGLNEQF
TRBJ2-7 TRBV30 AWSRQGPSSYEQY
TRBJ1-2 TRBV28 ASSQIPGAIYGYT
TRBJ2-7 TRBV6-1 ASSSGQGAYEQY
TRBJ2-3 TRBV5-1 ASSLIVTDTQY
TRBJ2-3 TRBV5-1 ASSLGVGLAGRADTQY
TRBJ2-3 TRBV2 ASVPLLATDTQY
TRBJ2-3 TRBV11-2 ASSIGTSGTYTQY
TRBJ1-3 TRBV5-1 ANEDCEDTIY
TRBJ1-5 TRBV14 ASSQGEFQPQH
TRBJ1-4 TRBV19 ASTAMGNEKLF
TRBJ1-2 TRBV28 ASSLWGGAIDGYT
TRBJ2-7 TRBV7-3 ASSRNRDTEQY
TRBJ2-5 TRBV2 ASSPPGLAGVETQY
TRBJ1-2 TRBV7-6 ASSLGEVRLSGYT
TRBJ2-4 TRBV5-1 ASSSGGPENIQY
TRBJ1-4 TRBV15 ATSRLPGVGDEKLF
TRBJ2-7 TRBV5-3 ARPGSGLMTQGSSGSYEQY
TRBJ1-5 TRBV28 ASSLTGNQPQH
TRBJ1-1 TRBV5-4 ASSPQIRADTEAF